This T cell receptor beta chain is from a study of neurological immune-mediated disorders. The unsorted libraries had their origin in 2 million PBMCs stored at -80 C. TCRdb re-derived calls from the 5' RACE reads in MiXCR, one entry per CDR3 protein. Seen here are some 77,000 distinct CDR3 sequences, roughly 9% observed once, and the top ten hold about 1.8%. The CDR3 has 15 amino acids. Looked up from germline, CDR1 is SGHRS and CDR2 is YFSETQ. The V end was cut by 0 bases, the J end by 5 bases, with 14 bases between. This clonotype has ten or more counts. The chain joins TRBV5-1 to TRBJ2-5; no clear D. The clonotype originates from a man aged 45 to 65 in good health. The sample taken for sequencing was PBMCs. CDR3: CASSLGPSRRETQYF. DNA for the CDR3: TGCGCCAGCAGCTTGGGACCCTCCCGTAGGGAGACCCAGTACTTC.